Each of the 16 T cell receptor beta chains below was sequenced from the same sample in a study of blood T cell repertoires in COVID-19. Profiled with immunoSEQ multiplex PCR; TCRdb holds only in-frame clones, not every one. The sample includes about 130,000 clones, around 89% of them seen just once. Material: peripheral blood. The receptor source for this set is a man aged 55 to 69 with active or convalescent COVID-19.

The chain recombines TRBV15 with TRBJ1-4, with a possible D match to TRBD1 (5 bases). The germline V gene has CDR1 LNHNV and CDR2 YYDKDF (reference sequence). Trimming took 10 bases from V and 3 from J, leaving 15 bases between them. The CDR3 is 14 residues long. The CDR3: CAISRGGANEKLFF. DNA for the CDR3: TGTGCCATCTCACGGGGGGGAGCTAATGAAAAACTGTTTTTT.

This chain connects TRBV6-5 to TRBJ2-7; 9 nucleotides agree with TRBD1. CDR3 length equals 15 residues. Germline CDR1 MNHEY, CDR2 SVGAGI. V was pared by 2 bases and J by 6 bases, with 8 bases of the junction left unmatched. CDR3 loop: CASSYGGQGNSEQYF. The CDR3 nucleotides read TGTGCCAGCAGTTACGGGGGACAGGGTAATAGCGAGCAGTACTTC.

A few counts support this clone. The V gene is TRBV9, the J gene TRBJ2-1; the D is unclear. This CDR3 contains 15 residues. Germline V CDR1 and CDR2: SGDLS, YYNGEE. Trimming took 0 bases from V and 3 from J, leaving 10 bases between them. The CDR3 loop reads CASSVEVADYNEQFF. CDR3 nucleotides: TGTGCCAGCAGCGTAGAAGTAGCCGACTACAATGAGCAGTTCTTC.

This clone appeared a few times. J is TRBJ2-5 and V is TRBV30; D perhaps matches TRBD1 (5 bases). V was pared by 3 bases and J by 4 bases, with 9 bases between. Germline assignment: CDR1 GTSNPN and CDR2 SVGIG (reference sequence). The CDR3 is 12 amino acids. In nucleotides, the CDR3 is TGTGCCTGGAGGGTAGGGGTAGAGACCCAGTACTTC. The encoded protein is CAWRVGVETQYF.

The gene calls are TRBV2 and TRBJ2-1; 10 bases line up with TRBD2. J gave up 9 bases and V 0 bases, and 5 bases lay outside the gene matches. Germline V lookup: CDR1 SNHLY, CDR2 FYNNEI. The CDR3 consists of 15 residues. This CDR3 is CASSEAASGRGEQFF. CDR3 in DNA: TGTGCCAGCAGTGAAGCGGCTAGCGGGAGAGGTGAGCAGTTCTTC.

The rearrangement links TRBV28 to TRBJ2-1; possibly TRBD1 for D (6 bases). CDR1 is MDHEN and CDR2 is SYDVKM in the germline V gene. The V end was cut by 6 bases, the J end by 3 bases, with 15 bases between. This CDR3 comprises 15 residues. The CDR3: CASSSAGTFYNEQFF. The CDR3 DNA is TGTGCCAGCAGCTCCGCCGGGACATTCTACAATGAGCAGTTCTTC.

In nucleotides, the CDR3 is TGTGCCAGCTCACCACCGGGACTAGCGGGGGGCGGTACTGGAGATACGCAGTATTTT. It codes for CASSPPGLAGGGTGDTQYF. V is TRBV18 and J is TRBJ2-3, with TRBD2 identical over 15 bases. The CDR3 runs 19 residues. The ends lost 0 bases at V and 5 bases at J; junction bases unmatched: 9. Germline V CDR1 and CDR2: KGHSH, LQKENI.

The rearrangement links TRBV7-2 to TRBJ1-1, with a possible D match to TRBD1 (6 bases). V gave up 5 bases and J gave up 3 bases, with 13 bases separating them. Germline lookup yields CDR1 SGHTA and CDR2 FQGNSA. CDR3 length: 14 residues. CDR3 protein: CASSVKSGDTEAFF. In nucleotides, the CDR3 is TGTGCCAGCAGCGTCAAATCAGGGGACACTGAAGCTTTCTTT. Supplemented by reference TRBV7-2 and TRBJ1-1, the full variable domain reads GAGVSQSPSNKVTEKGKDVELRCDPISGHTALYWYRQSLGQGLEFLIYFQGNSAPDKSGLPSDRFSAERTGGSVSTLTIQRTQQEDSAVYLCASSVKSGDTEAFFGQGTRLTVV.

This clone was counted once. This rearrangement joins TRBV9 to TRBJ2-3; 9 bases map to TRBD2. The CDR3 covers 15 residues. Germline-derived CDR1 and CDR2 are SGDLS and YYNGEE. V shed 3 bases and J 5 bases; nucleotides not matched to a gene: 7. CDR3 bases: TGTGCCAGCAGCGCCCACTTAGCGGGGGAAGATACGCAGTATTTT. This codes for CASSAHLAGEDTQYF.

A note on this clone: Within the sample, other DNA sequences also encode this same CDR3. The CDR3 protein is CASSLASVNTDTQYF. The CDR3 DNA reads as TGCGCCAGCAGCTTGGCTAGCGTGAACACAGATACGCAGTATTTT. The J gene is TRBJ2-3, the V gene TRBV5-1; TRBD2 is a possible D gene (6 bases). This CDR3 contains 15 residues. CDR1 is SGHRS, CDR2 YFSETQ, per germline. V was cut by 0 bases and J by 2 bases, with 10 bases left in between.

The rearrangement uses TRBV5-4 and TRBJ2-7, with 9 positions matching TRBD1. Unmatched junction bases numbered 9, after V lost 4 bases and J lost 4 bases. The CDR3 length is 15 residues. Germline values: CDR1 SGHNT, CDR2 YYREEE (reference sequence). CDR3 sequence (DNA): TGTGCCAGCAGCACTGAGACAGGGGGGGTATACGAGCAGTACTTC. Protein product: CASSTETGGVYEQYF. The variable domain in full, with the rest retrieved from reference TRBV5-4 and TRBJ2-7, is ETGVTQSPTHLIKTRGQQVTLRCSSQSGHNTVSWYQQALGQGPQFIFQYYREEENGRGNFPPRFSGLQFPNYSSELNVNALELDDSALYLCASSTETGGVYEQYFGPGTRLTVT.

This chain connects TRBV19 to TRBJ1-2, with TRBD1 identical over 9 bases. Trimming took 5 bases from V and 4 from J; bases not matched to a gene: 11. Per germline, CDR1 LNHDA and CDR2 SQIVND (reference sequence). This CDR3 is 16 amino acids long. CDR3 loop: CASSPTGQGFGYGYTF. Here the CDR3 DNA reads TGTGCCAGTAGTCCCACGGGACAGGGTTTTGGCTATGGCTACACCTTC.

The CDR3 DNA reads as TGTGCCAGCGGGGGGGCCAGCGGGAGGTCCAATGAGCAGTTCTTC. It yields the protein CASGGASGRSNEQFF. V gene TRBV7-9 combines with J gene TRBJ2-1; 9 bases agree with TRBD2. With V trimmed by 8 bases and J by 6 bases, 11 bases remained unmatched. The CDR3 has 15 residues. In germline, CDR1 is SEHNR, CDR2 FQNEAQ (reference sequence).

The gene calls are TRBV18 and TRBJ2-7, with a weak D call TRBD2 (6 bases). The CDR3 covers 15 residues. The germline V and J ends were trimmed by 2 bases and 1 base, with 12 bases remaining between them. Germline V gives CDR1 KGHSH, CDR2 LQKENI. CDR3 loop: CASSPGGAASYEQYF. The CDR3 DNA follows: TGTGCCAGCTCACCAGGCGGGGCCGCATCCTACGAGCAGTACTTC.

The V and J genes are TRBV7-9 and TRBJ1-4; 10 nucleotides match TRBD1. Germline CDR1 is SEHNR and CDR2 is FQNEAQ (reference sequence). The CDR3 contains 14 residues. Trimming cost V 5 bases and J 7 bases; bases outside gene matches: 4. The CDR3 sequence is CASSLDRGVEKLFF. For the CDR3, the DNA is TGTGCCAGCAGCCTGGACAGGGGGGTTGAAAAACTGTTTTTT.

V usage is TRBV14 and J usage is TRBJ2-1; 8 bases line up with TRBD2. Germline V lookup: CDR1 SGHDN, CDR2 FVKESK. CDR3 length equals 13 residues. V was pared by 3 bases and J by 14 bases, with 9 bases of the junction left unmatched. As DNA, the CDR3 is TGTGCCAGCAGCCATTCCCTGACTAGCGATAAGTTCTTC. It yields the protein CASSHSLTSDKFF.